A selection of T cell receptor beta chains follows, all from one sample in a study of blood T cell repertoires in COVID-19. Generated by immunoSEQ multiplex PCR, the TCRdb table keeps only in-frame clones and is missing some. The data show about 100,000 clones, with over 75% seen just once and about 7.4% held by the top ten. The specimen was peripheral blood. The source is a man under 40 in a cohort sampled during active COVID-19. The CDR3 runs from the conserved cysteine through the conserved F or W. Fields, in order: V gene, clone size, J gene, CDR3 protein. Expanded clones get a size class; other rows say once, few or many, or leave the size out.

TRBV10-3,-,TRBJ1-2,CATTGTGGNYGYTF
TRBV11-3,-,TRBJ2-3,CASSLGVAGHSTDTQYF
TRBV7-4,few,TRBJ2-1,CASSQRGIYNEQFF
TRBV29-1,-,TRBJ1-1,CSVGRQGNTEAFF
TRBV3-1/TRBV3-2,-,TRBJ1-6,CASSLRATGSPLHF
TRBV7-2,-,TRBJ2-3,CASSLGQGADTQYF
TRBV6-2/TRBV6-3,once,TRBJ1-2,CASSYSSAGFRNGYTF
TRBV5-4,-,TRBJ2-7,CASSSRDTPYEQYF
TRBV5-1,-,TRBJ1-2,CASSPALGGDGYTF
TRBV5-1,-,TRBJ2-2,CASSFQGGELFF
TRBV5-4,-,TRBJ1-1,CASSSRVGRPNTEAFF
TRBV6-1,-,TRBJ1-1,CASSEATTYLQGADTEAFF
TRBV7-2,-,TRBJ2-3,CASSLFGLAGGPADTQYF
TRBV7-2,-,TRBJ1-1,CASSLGTGIGTEAFF
TRBV5-1,-,TRBJ2-2,CASSLLPSGGLLSAGELFF
TRBV7-6,once,TRBJ2-3,CASSSRVKSGRNTQYF
TRBV5-1,once,TRBJ1-4,CASSLTGGHEKLFF
TRBV29-1,-,TRBJ1-2,CSVEGTNYGYTF
TRBV12-1,-,TRBJ2-2,CASSAFLRPPAHTPGRENTGELFF
TRBV11-2,-,TRBJ2-7,CASSLAGHPYEQYF
TRBV3-1/TRBV3-2,-,TRBJ2-5,CASSQDWGLQETQYF
TRBV29-1,-,TRBJ1-5,CSVGRGTNQPQHF
TRBV7-2,few,TRBJ1-5,CASSLGAGRGRTNQPQHF
TRBV7-9,few,TRBJ2-7,CASSPGLAADEQYF
TRBV29-1,-,TRBJ2-3,CSVEVGATDTQYF
TRBV7-2,-,TRBJ2-4,CASSTRGQGLNIQYF
TRBV7-3,few,TRBJ1-2,CASSLTREAGYTF
TRBV2,once,TRBJ2-1,CASSDSQGNNEQFF
TRBV5-1,-,TRBJ1-1,CASSLVWGPRSMYDTEAFF
TRBV28,-,TRBJ2-1,CASRYPTSGGRLASYNEQFF
TRBV6-5,-,TRBJ1-6,CASSLTGDSPLHF
TRBV6-5,-,TRBJ2-7,CASTVGTGTYEQYF
TRBV11-2,-,TRBJ2-3,CASSPRGTDTQYF